This T cell receptor beta chain was captured by sequencing in a study of early T cells in non-severe SARS-CoV-2 infection. Germline CDR1 and CDR2: DFQATT and SNEGSKA (reference sequence). V was cut by 5 bases and J by 3 bases, with 18 bases left in between. The CDR3 runs 15 residues. TCRdb re-called the 5' RACE reads with MiXCR, one entry per CDR3 protein. This table has under 35,000 distinct CDR3 sequences, about 5.2% appearing once. A few counts support this clonotype. Sequenced sample: whole blood. This sequence was found in an adult who was a healthcare worker with PCR-confirmed SARS-CoV-2 infection or an uninfected control (not recorded which). The chain employs TRBV20-1 and TRBJ2-3, with D possibly being TRBD2 (6 bases). CDR3 DNA sequence: TGCAGTGCTGGGAGGCGTCAGACCGGAACAGATACGCAGTATTTT. This translates into CSAGRRQTGTDTQYF.